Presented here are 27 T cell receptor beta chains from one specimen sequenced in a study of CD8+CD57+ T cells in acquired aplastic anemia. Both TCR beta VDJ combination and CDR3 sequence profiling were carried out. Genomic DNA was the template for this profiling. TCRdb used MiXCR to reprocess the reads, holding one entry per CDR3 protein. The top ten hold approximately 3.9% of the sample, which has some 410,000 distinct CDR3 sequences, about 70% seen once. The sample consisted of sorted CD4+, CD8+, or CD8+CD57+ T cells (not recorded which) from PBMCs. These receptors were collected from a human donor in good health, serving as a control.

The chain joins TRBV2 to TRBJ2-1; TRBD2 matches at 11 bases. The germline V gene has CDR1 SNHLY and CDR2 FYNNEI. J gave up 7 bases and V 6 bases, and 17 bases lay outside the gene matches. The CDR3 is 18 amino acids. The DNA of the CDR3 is TGTGCCAGCAGGCATACTACGGCCCTAGCGGGGGGTGGAAATGAGCAGTTCTTC. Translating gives CASRHTTALAGGGNEQFF.

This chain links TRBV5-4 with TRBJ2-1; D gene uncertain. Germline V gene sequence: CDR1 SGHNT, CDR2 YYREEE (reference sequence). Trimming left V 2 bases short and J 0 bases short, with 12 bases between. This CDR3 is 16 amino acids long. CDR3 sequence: CASSLSTASSYNEQFF. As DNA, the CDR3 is TGTGCCAGCAGCTTAAGCACAGCGAGCTCCTACAATGAGCAGTTCTTC.

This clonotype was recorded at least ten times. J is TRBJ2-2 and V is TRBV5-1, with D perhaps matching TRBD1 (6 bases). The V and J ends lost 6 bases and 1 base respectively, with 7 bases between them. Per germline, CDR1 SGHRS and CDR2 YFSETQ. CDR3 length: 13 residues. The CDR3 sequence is CASNRENTGELFF. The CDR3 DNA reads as TGCGCCAGCAACAGGGAGAACACCGGGGAGCTGTTTTTT.

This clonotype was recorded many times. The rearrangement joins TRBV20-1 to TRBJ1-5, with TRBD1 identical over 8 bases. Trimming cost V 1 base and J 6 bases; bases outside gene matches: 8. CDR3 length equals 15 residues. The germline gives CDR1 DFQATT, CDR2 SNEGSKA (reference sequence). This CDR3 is CSARVDRGRGQPQHF. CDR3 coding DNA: TGCAGTGCTAGAGTAGACAGGGGACGGGGTCAGCCCCAGCATTTT.

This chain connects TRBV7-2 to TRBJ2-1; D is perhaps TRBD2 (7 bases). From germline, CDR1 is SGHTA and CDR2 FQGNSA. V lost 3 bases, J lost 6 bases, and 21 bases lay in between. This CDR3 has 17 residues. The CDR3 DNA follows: TGTGCCAGCAGCTTTAATCCGGCTGGGGGGGCAGTCAATGAGCAGTTCTTC. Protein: CASSFNPAGGAVNEQFF.

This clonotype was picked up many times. This CDR3 is CAISSTAQGSGELFF. DNA for the CDR3: TGTGCCATCAGTTCCACCGCCCAGGGATCCGGGGAGCTGTTTTTT. The chain carries TRBV10-3 and TRBJ2-2, with a tentative D call TRBD1 (5 bases). CDR1 and CDR2 from the germline V gene are ENHRY and SYGVKD. The CDR3 contains 15 residues. V was cut by 5 bases and J by 6 bases, with 16 bases left in between.

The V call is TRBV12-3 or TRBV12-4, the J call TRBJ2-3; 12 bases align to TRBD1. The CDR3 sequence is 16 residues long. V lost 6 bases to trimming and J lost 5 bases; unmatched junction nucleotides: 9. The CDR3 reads CASSQGQGAPKDTQYF. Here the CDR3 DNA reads TGTGCCAGCAGCCAGGGACAGGGGGCGCCGAAAGATACGCAGTATTTT.

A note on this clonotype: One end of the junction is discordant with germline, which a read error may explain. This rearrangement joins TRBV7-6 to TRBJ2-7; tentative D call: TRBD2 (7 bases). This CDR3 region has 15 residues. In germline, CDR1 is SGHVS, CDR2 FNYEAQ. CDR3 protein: CASRLGRGAAYEQYF. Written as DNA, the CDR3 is TGTGCCAGCAGGTTAGGACGGGGGGCAGCCTACGAGCAGTACTTC. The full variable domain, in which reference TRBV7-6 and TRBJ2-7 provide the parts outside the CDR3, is GAGVSQSPRYKVTKRGQDVALRCDPISGHVSLYWYRQALGQGPEFLTYFNYEAQQDKSGLPNDRFSAERPEGSISTLTIQRTEQRDSAMYRCASRLGRGAAYEQYFGPGTRLTVT.

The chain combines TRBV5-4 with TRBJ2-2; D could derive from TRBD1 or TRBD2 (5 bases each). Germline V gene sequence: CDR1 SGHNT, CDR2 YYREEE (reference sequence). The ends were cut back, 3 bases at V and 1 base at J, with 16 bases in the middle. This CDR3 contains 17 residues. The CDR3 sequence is CASSYLPGTRNTGELFF. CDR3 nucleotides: TGTGCCAGCAGCTACCTACCCGGGACCCGGAACACCGGGGAGCTGTTTTTT.

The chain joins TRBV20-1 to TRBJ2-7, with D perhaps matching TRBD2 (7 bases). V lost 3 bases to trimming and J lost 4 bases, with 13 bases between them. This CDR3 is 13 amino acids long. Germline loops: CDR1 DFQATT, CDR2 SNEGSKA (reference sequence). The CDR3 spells CSARWGGAYEQYF. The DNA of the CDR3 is TGCAGTGCTAGGTGGGGGGGCGCGTACGAGCAGTACTTC.

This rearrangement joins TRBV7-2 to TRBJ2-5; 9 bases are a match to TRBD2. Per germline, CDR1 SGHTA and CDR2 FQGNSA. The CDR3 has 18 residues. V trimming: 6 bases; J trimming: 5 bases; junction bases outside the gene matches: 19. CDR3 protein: CASSEESSGTDIQETQYF. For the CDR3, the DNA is TGTGCCAGCAGTGAAGAGTCTAGCGGGACAGATATACAGGAGACCCAGTACTTC. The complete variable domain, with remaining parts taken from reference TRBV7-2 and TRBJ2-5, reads GAGVSQSPSNKVTEKGKDVELRCDPISGHTALYWYRQSLGQGLEFLIYFQGNSAPDKSGLPSDRFSAERTGGSVSTLTIQRTQQEDSAVYLCASSEESSGTDIQETQYFGPGTRLLVL.

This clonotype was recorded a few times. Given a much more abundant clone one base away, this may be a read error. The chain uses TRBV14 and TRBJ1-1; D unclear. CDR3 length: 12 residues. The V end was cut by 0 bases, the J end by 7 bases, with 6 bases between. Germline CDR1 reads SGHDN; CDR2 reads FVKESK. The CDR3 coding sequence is TGTGCCAGCAGCCAAGACAGACGTGAAGCTTTCTTT. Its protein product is CASSQDRREAFF.

The CDR3 DNA reads as TGTGCCAGCAGCGGCAGGGCCCAGGGCAATCAGCCCCAGCATTTT. It specifies CASSGRAQGNQPQHF. The chain combines TRBV7-6 with TRBJ1-5; TRBD1 might be the D (5 bases). Germline V gene sequence: CDR1 SGHVS, CDR2 FNYEAQ. This CDR3 region has 15 residues. V was clipped by 5 bases and J by 2 bases, with 13 bases between them.

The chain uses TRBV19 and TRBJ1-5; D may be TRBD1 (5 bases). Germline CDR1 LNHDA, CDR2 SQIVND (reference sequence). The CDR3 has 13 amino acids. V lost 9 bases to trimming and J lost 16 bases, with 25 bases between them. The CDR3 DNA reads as TGTGCCAGCACCACCCAGCAGGGTGGGGTGGTCCATTTT. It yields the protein CASTTQQGGVVHF.

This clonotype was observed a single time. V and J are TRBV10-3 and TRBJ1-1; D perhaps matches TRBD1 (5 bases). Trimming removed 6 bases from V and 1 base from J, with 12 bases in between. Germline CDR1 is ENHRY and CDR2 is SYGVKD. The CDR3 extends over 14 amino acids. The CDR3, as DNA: TGTGCCATCAGGTTCGGGGCCCCGAACACTGAAGCTTTCTTT. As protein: CAIRFGAPNTEAFF.

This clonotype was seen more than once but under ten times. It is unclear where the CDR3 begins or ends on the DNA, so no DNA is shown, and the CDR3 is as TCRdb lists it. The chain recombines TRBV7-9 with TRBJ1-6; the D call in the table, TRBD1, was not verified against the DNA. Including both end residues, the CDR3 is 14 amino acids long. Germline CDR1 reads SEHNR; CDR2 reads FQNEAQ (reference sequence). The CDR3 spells CASSPTGYEQYFGF.

The CDR3 reads CATGHTGTSSYEQYF. As DNA, the CDR3 is TGTGCCACCGGCCACACCGGGACTAGCTCCTACGAGCAGTACTTC. J is TRBJ2-7 and V is TRBV12-3 or TRBV12-4; 8 bases match TRBD2. The ends lost 10 bases at V and 0 bases at J; junction bases unmatched: 11. CDR3 length: 15 amino acids.

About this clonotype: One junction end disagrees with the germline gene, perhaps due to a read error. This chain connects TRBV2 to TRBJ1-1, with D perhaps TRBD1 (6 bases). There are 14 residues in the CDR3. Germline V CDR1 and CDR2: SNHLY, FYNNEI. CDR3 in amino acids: CASSGEGGNGGHSF. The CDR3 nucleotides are TGTGCCAGCAGCGGAGAAGGGGGGAACGGCGGCCATTCCTTT.

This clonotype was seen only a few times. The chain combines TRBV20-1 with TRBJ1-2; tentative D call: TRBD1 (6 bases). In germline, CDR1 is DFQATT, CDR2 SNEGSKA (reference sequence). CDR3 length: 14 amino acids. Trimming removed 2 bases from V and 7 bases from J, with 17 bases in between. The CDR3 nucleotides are TGCAGTGCTAGACGGGGTCAGGGGCCGGTTGGCTACACCTTC. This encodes CSARRGQGPVGYTF.

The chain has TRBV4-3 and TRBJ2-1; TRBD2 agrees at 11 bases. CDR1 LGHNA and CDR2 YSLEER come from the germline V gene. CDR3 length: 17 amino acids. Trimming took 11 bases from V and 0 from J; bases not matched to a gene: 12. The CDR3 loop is CAAGASGGRSSYNEQFF. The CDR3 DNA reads TGCGCCGCCGGGGCTAGCGGGGGGCGTAGCTCCTACAATGAGCAGTTCTTC.

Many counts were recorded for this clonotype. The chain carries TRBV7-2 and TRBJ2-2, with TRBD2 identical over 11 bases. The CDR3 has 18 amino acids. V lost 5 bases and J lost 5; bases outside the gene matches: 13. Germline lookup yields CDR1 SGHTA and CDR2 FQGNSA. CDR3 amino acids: CASSRSGGTSGQTGELFF. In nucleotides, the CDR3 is TGTGCCAGCAGCCGATCCGGTGGGACTAGCGGACAAACCGGGGAGCTGTTTTTT.

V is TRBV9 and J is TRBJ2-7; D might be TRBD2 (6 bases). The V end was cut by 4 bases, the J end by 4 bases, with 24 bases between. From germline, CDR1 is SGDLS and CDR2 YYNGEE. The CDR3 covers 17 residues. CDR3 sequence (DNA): TGTGCCAGCAGCTTAATTTCGGCTAGCGTACATCTATACGAGCAGTACTTC. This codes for CASSLISASVHLYEQYF.

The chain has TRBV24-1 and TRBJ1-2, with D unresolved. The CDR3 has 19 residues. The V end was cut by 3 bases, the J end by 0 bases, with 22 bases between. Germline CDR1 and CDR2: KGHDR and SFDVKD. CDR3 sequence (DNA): TGTGCCACCAGTGATCACCCCCCCCAACCTCTCACCCCTAACTATGGCTACACCTTC. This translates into CATSDHPPQPLTPNYGYTF.

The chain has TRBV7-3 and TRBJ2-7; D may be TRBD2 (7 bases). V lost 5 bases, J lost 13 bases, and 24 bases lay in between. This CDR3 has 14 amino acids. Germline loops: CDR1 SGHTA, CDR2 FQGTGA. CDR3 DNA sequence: TGTGCCAGCAGCCTAGGAGGGGGGGGCGCGGAACTATACTTC. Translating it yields CASSLGGGGAELYF.

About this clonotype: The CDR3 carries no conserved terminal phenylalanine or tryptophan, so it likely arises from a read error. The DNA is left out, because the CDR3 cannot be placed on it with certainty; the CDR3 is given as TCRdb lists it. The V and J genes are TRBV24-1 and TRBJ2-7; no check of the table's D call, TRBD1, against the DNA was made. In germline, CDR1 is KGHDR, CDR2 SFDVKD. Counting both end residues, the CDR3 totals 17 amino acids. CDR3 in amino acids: CATSDMGTNTQYFGPGT.

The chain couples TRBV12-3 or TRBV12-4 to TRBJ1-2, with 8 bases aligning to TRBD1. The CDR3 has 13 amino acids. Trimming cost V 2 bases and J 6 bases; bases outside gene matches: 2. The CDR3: CASSLQGADGYTF. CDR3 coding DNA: TGTGCCAGCAGTTTACAGGGGGCTGATGGCTACACCTTC.

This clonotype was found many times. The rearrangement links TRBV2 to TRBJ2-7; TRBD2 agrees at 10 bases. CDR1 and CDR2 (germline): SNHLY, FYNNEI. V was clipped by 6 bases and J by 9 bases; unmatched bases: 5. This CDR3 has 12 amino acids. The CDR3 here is CASRSGGAVQYF. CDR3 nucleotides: TGTGCCAGCAGAAGCGGGGGGGCAGTGCAGTACTTC.